This T cell receptor beta chain was sequenced in a study of naive and memory T cell subsets. This CDR3 comprises 15 residues. Looked up from germline, CDR1 is MNHEY and CDR2 is SVGAGI. The V end was cut by 3 bases, the J end by 8 bases, with 16 bases between. This clonotype was seen once. An equimolar mix of two oligonucleotides served as the beta constant-region primer for TRBC1 and TRBC2. A 12-nucleotide UMI and the SP2 primer were added to the cDNA 3' end by oligonucleotide ligation. MiXCR, run by TCRdb on the UMI-ligation and nested PCR reads, gives a single entry per CDR3 protein. Among under 150,000 distinct CDR3 sequences listed, 15% to 20% were seen once.

The clonotype originates from a human donor in good health. Specimen: naive CD4+ T cells from blood. The rearrangement joins TRBV6-5 to TRBJ1-4; D is ambiguous. The CDR3 region has the DNA TGTGCCAGCAGTTATCGGGGAGGTCTGGGAGAAAAACTGTTTTTT. It yields the protein CASSYRGGLGEKLFF.